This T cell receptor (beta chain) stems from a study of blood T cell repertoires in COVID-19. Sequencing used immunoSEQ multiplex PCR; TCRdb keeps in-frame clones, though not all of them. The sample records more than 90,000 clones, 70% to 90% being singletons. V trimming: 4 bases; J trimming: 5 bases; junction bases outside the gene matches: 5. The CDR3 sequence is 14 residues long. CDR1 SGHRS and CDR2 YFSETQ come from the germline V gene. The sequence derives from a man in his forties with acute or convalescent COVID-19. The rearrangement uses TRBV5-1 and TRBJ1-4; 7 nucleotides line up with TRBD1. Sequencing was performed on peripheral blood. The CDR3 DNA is TGCGCCAGCAGCCCCGGGACAGTAAATGAAAAACTGTTTTTT. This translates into CASSPGTVNEKLFF.